The rows below give T cell receptor beta chains drawn from one sample of a study of post-analysis software for immune sequencing data. TCRdb recomputed calls from the PCR reads with MiXCR, one row per CDR3 protein. The profile shows a few hundred thousand distinct CDR3 sequences, roughly 45% of them singletons. The material sequenced was blood. These TCRs come from a girl aged 10 to 17 with multiple sclerosis. CDR3s include the opening cysteine and the closing phenylalanine or tryptophan. The D gene is left open where the match is weak. The size of a clone is reported for some rows only, either as once, few or many, or as a class for expanded clones.

abundance	d_gene	v_gene	j_gene	CDR3aa	CDR3nt
.	TRBD2	TRBV28	TRBJ2-5	CASSLFGTRSQETQYF	TGTGCCAGCAGTTTATTTGGGACTAGGTCCCAAGAGACCCAGTACTTC
.	TRBD1	TRBV11-2	TRBJ2-5	CASSLVGSTGLQETQYF	TGTGCCAGCAGCTTAGTAGGCTCGACAGGGCTCCAAGAGACCCAGTACTTC
.	TRBD1	TRBV10-3	TRBJ2-3	CAISEYRGNTDTQYF	TGTGCCATCAGTGAGTACAGGGGGAACACAGATACGCAGTATTTT
once	.	TRBV10-3	TRBJ2-1	CAISEYTSTGSYNEQFF	TGTGCCATCAGTGAGTACACTAGCACCGGCTCCTACAATGAGCAGTTCTTC
.	.	TRBV7-2	TRBJ1-6	CAGSFGLGYNSPLHF	TGTGCCGGCAGCTTTGGGCTAGGGTATAATTCACCCCTCCACTTT
.	.	TRBV9	TRBJ2-1	CAGSEGVLGWNEQFF	TGTGCCGGCAGCGAGGGGGTGTTGGGTTGGAATGAGCAGTTCTTC
.	.	TRBV5-1	TRBJ2-3	CASSLGARGLTDTQYF	TGCGCCAGCAGCTTGGGGGCGCGGGGCCTCACAGATACGCAGTATTTT
.	TRBD2	TRBV20-1	TRBJ2-3	CSATQLAGGGDTQYF	TGCAGTGCTACCCAACTAGCGGGAGGGGGGGATACGCAGTATTTT
.	.	TRBV5-1	TRBJ1-5	CASSRDSNQPQHF	TGCGCCAGCAGCCGAGATAGCAATCAGCCCCAGCATTTT
few	.	TRBV4-2	TRBJ2-7	CASSPSRTASEQYF	TGTGCCAGCAGCCCTTCCCGGACGGCTTCCGAGCAGTACTTC
.	TRBD1	TRBV29-1	TRBJ2-7	CSVPVQGSYEQYF	TGCAGCGTCCCGGTACAGGGGTCTTACGAGCAGTACTTC
.	.	TRBV12-3/TRBV12-4	TRBJ1-6	CASSLQGGDSPLHF	TGTGCCAGCAGTCTACAGGGAGGGGATTCACCCCTCCACTTT
.	TRBD2	TRBV3-1	TRBJ2-5	CASSQDWDSGKETQYF	TGTGCCAGCAGCCAAGATTGGGATAGCGGGAAAGAGACCCAGTACTTC
.	.	TRBV5-1	TRBJ1-1	CASSLEPRVGNTEAFF	TGCGCCAGCAGCTTGGAGCCGCGGGTTGGGAACACTGAAGCTTTCTTT
few	TRBD2	TRBV10-3	TRBJ2-7	CAISESSGNYEQYF	TGTGCCATCAGTGAGAGTAGCGGGAATTACGAGCAGTACTTC
.	TRBD2	TRBV15	TRBJ2-7	CATSRESLDRDYISYEQYF	TGTGCCACCAGCAGAGAAAGCCTAGATCGGGACTATATTTCCTACGAGCAGTACTTC
.	TRBD2	TRBV20-1	TRBJ2-3	CSARTSSGFTDTQYF	TGCAGTGCTAGAACGTCTAGCGGATTCACAGATACGCAGTATTTT
.	TRBD1	TRBV5-1	TRBJ2-1	CASRRGGDEQFF	TGCGCCAGCAGGCGAGGGGGCGATGAGCAGTTCTTC